This is a list of T cell receptor beta chains from one sample in a study of OX40 agonist ivuxolimab in advanced cancers. Here immunoSEQ multiplex PCR was the method, and the copy in TCRdb shows in-frame clones only, minus some. The repertoire holds over 25,000 clones, with 82% as singletons. Material: CD4+ or CD8+ T cells sorted from blood, obtained in a trial of the OX40 agonist ivuxolimab. These receptors were collected from an adult with an advanced solid tumor such as melanoma, head and neck, liver or kidney cancer. The CDR3 runs from the conserved cysteine through the conserved F or W. A D gene is named only where the DNA matches it firmly. Clone size is shown for a subset of rows, as once, few, many or a class of expanded clone.

V	size	J	D	CDR3	DNA
TRBV7-9	NA	TRBJ1-1	NA	CASTTAGIGTEAFF	TGTGCCAGCACAACCGCGGGTATTGGGACTGAAGCTTTCTTT
TRBV28	few	TRBJ2-7	TRBD2	CASRKTSGRVYEQYF	TGTGCCAGCAGGAAAACTAGCGGGAGGGTCTACGAGCAGTACTTC
TRBV6-5	NA	TRBJ2-6	NA	CASSYPQASGANVLTF	TGTGCCAGCAGTTACCCACAAGCCTCTGGGGCCAACGTCCTGACTTTC
TRBV6-5	NA	TRBJ1-1	NA	CASSYSTVGNTEAFF	TGTGCCAGCAGTTACTCGACAGTGGGGAACACTGAAGCTTTCTTT
TRBV10-1	NA	TRBJ2-7	NA	CASSDPGAGEQYF	TGCGCCAGCAGTGACCCGGGGGCGGGGGAGCAGTACTTC
TRBV7-9	NA	TRBJ2-3	TRBD2	CASSSPLAGLGDTQYF	TGTGCCAGCAGCTCCCCCCTAGCGGGATTAGGAGATACGCAGTATTTT
TRBV13	NA	TRBJ2-7	NA	CASSEGWGEQYF	TGTGCCAGCAGCGAGGGGTGGGGCGAGCAGTACTTC
TRBV10-3	NA	TRBJ2-7	NA	CAISEGGEFYYEQYF	TGTGCCATCAGTGAAGGAGGGGAGTTCTACTACGAGCAGTACTTC
TRBV4-2	NA	TRBJ1-2	NA	CASSQDLEGYYGYTF	TGTGCCAGCAGCCAAGATCTTGAGGGTTACTATGGCTACACCTTC
TRBV25-1	NA	TRBJ2-3	NA	CASSEMDLGADTQYF	TGTGCCAGCAGTGAGATGGACCTCGGAGCAGATACGCAGTATTTT
TRBV7-6	NA	TRBJ1-5	NA	CASSLVQGADQPQHF	TGTGCCAGCAGCTTAGTACAGGGAGCAGATCAGCCCCAGCATTTT
TRBV6-1	NA	TRBJ2-1	TRBD2	CASKLAGRYNEQFF	TGTGCCAGCAAACTAGCGGGAAGATACAATGAGCAGTTCTTC
TRBV27	once	TRBJ2-7	TRBD1	CASSLEAGGLLEQYF	TGTGCCAGCAGTTTAGAAGCAGGGGGCCTCCTCGAGCAGTACTTC
TRBV5-6	few	TRBJ1-5	NA	CASSFYRAVQPQHF	TGTGCCAGCAGCTTCTACAGGGCGGTTCAGCCCCAGCATTTT
TRBV13	NA	TRBJ2-1	NA	CASRGGNEQFF	TGTGCCAGCCGTGGGGGAAATGAGCAGTTCTTC
TRBV27	NA	TRBJ2-5	NA	CASTFGETQYF	TGTGCCAGCACCTTTGGAGAGACCCAGTACTTC
TRBV5-1	once	TRBJ2-2	NA	CASSLTGHGHTGELFF	TGCGCCAGCAGCTTGACGGGACACGGGCACACCGGGGAGCTGTTTTTT
TRBV19	NA	TRBJ1-2	NA	CASSMAYYGYTF	TGTGCCAGTAGTATGGCATACTATGGCTACACCTTC
TRBV27	NA	TRBJ1-1	NA	CASSFGGGTEAFF	TGTGCCAGCAGTTTTGGGGGGGGCACTGAAGCTTTCTTT
TRBV4-1	NA	TRBJ1-4	NA	CASSQYGGAGEKLFF	TGCGCCAGCAGCCAATACGGGGGGGCGGGGGAAAAACTGTTTTTT
TRBV5-1	NA	TRBJ2-2	TRBD2	CASSPWTSGGNTGELFF	TGCGCCAGCAGCCCTTGGACTAGCGGGGGAAACACCGGGGAGCTGTTTTTT
TRBV18	NA	TRBJ1-3	TRBD1	CASSPWTGQWGSGNTIYF	TGTGCCAGCTCACCATGGACAGGGCAATGGGGATCGGGAAACACCATATATTTT
TRBV5-5	medium-sized	TRBJ1-5	TRBD1	CASSLGTEINQPQHF	TGTGCCAGCAGCCTCGGGACAGAGATTAATCAGCCCCAGCATTTT
TRBV21-1	NA	TRBJ1-1	NA	CASSKAAARNTEAFF	TGTGCCAGCAGCAAAGCGGCCGCTCGTAACACTGAAGCTTTCTTT
TRBV27	NA	TRBJ2-7	NA	CASSLRDGYEQYF	TGTGCCAGCAGTTTGAGGGACGGCTACGAGCAGTACTTC
TRBV7-1	NA	TRBJ1-2	NA	CASSLALIGYTF	TGTGCCAGCAGCTTAGCGTTGATTGGCTACACCTTC
TRBV7-3	NA	TRBJ2-2	TRBD1	CASSLDPGQGHTGELFF	TGTGCCAGCAGCTTAGACCCTGGACAGGGTCACACCGGGGAGCTGTTTTTT
TRBV7-8	NA	TRBJ2-7	TRBD1	CASSISGTGFYEQYF	TGTGCCAGCAGCATTTCCGGGACAGGGTTCTACGAGCAGTACTTC
TRBV7-9	NA	TRBJ2-1	NA	CASSYSYNEQFF	TGTGCCAGCAGTTACTCCTACAATGAGCAGTTCTTC
TRBV7-9	NA	TRBJ2-6	NA	CASSPAPSGANVLTF	TGTGCCAGCAGCCCCGCTCCCTCTGGGGCCAACGTCCTGACTTTC
TRBV5-6	NA	TRBJ1-2	NA	CASTGMSMPTNYGYTF	TGTGCCAGCACCGGGATGAGTATGCCCACTAACTATGGCTACACCTTC
TRBV7-9	NA	TRBJ2-1	NA	CASSFRGNYNEQFF	TGTGCCAGCAGCTTCCGCGGGAACTACAATGAGCAGTTCTTC
TRBV27	medium-sized	TRBJ1-1	NA	CASSLTMNTEAFF	TGTGCCAGCAGTTTGACCATGAACACTGAAGCTTTCTTT
TRBV28	NA	TRBJ2-2	TRBD1	CASGDRGGTGELFF	TGTGCCAGCGGGGACAGGGGGGGGACCGGGGAGCTGTTTTTT
TRBV5-6	NA	TRBJ2-1	NA	CASSSGSSYNEQFF	TGTGCCAGCAGCTCCGGTAGCTCCTACAATGAGCAGTTCTTC
TRBV15	once	TRBJ2-3	TRBD2	CATSSMTSGRAIDTQYF	TGTGCCACCAGCAGTATGACTAGCGGGAGGGCCATAGATACGCAGTATTTT
TRBV9	NA	TRBJ1-5	NA	CASSPGLGHQPQHF	TGTGCCAGCAGCCCAGGTCTGGGCCATCAGCCCCAGCATTTT
TRBV9	NA	TRBJ2-5	NA	CASSVDGRKLETQYF	TGTGCCAGCAGCGTAGACGGGCGGAAGTTGGAGACCCAGTACTTC
TRBV7-9	NA	TRBJ1-5	NA	CASSLGPLNQPQHF	TGTGCCAGCAGCTTGGGACCTCTCAATCAGCCCCAGCATTTT
TRBV11-2	NA	TRBJ2-4	NA	CASSLIDLIQYF	TGTGCCAGCAGTCTGATAGACCTTATTCAGTACTTC
TRBV2	NA	TRBJ1-1	TRBD1	CASGRQGMNTEAFF	TGTGCCAGCGGCCGACAGGGCATGAACACTGAAGCTTTCTTT